Sequencing of this T cell receptor beta chain was carried out in a study of T cells in Graves' hyperthyroidism and ophthalmopathy. Hyperthyroidism was newly diagnosed in patients aged 18 to 65 (duration under 2 months). Not enrolled were patients with uncontrolled infection, other autoimmune disease, pregnancy or lactation. The study, taken as a whole, reports: Most clonotypes that expanded in the thyroid above 0.001 also showed up in blood. Ophthalmopathy and stable hyperthyroidism were separated by a 13 V-J model.

Many counts were recorded for this clonotype. Its antigen is unidentified. Germline CDR1 reads SGHTA; CDR2 reads FQGNSA. This CDR3 contains 14 residues. The V gene end was trimmed by 6 bases and the J gene end by 4 bases; junction bases not matched to a gene: 5. Amplification yielded TCR beta CDR3 regions, with RNA transcripts as the source. A first-round RT-PCR of the TCR CDR3 used the HTBI primer set. MiXCR, applied by TCRdb to the multiplex PCR reads, yields one record per CDR3 protein. The table includes 40,000 to 60,000 distinct CDR3 sequences, 45% to 65% detected once. The chain employs TRBV7-2 and TRBJ2-3, with 9 positions matching TRBD2. The receptor was isolated from a man younger than 30 with Graves' hyperthyroidism. Sequencing input: peripheral blood or thyroid tissue (not recorded which). This CDR3 is CASRLIAGADTQYF. The CDR3 DNA sequence: TGTGCCAGCAGACTTATAGCGGGAGCAGATACGCAGTATTTT.